Shown below are 3 T cell receptor beta chains from a single sample sequenced in a study of regulatory T cells in long-lasting Graves disease. The sample's time point: newly diagnosed GD, antithyroid drugs for less than 3 months. Extracted PBMC RNA gave rise to the TCR library. Relying on iRepertoire HTBI primers and Arm-PCR of CDR3 regions, the team built TCR beta libraries. TCRdb re-analysed the multiplex PCR reads in MiXCR, keeping a single row per CDR3 protein. The sample shows roughly 560,000 distinct CDR3 sequences, around 15% of them seen only once. In addition, the sample was reused for a study of T cells in Graves' hyperthyroidism and ophthalmopathy.

The material was peripheral blood mononuclear cells (PBMCs), obtained at new diagnosis, from a patient treated with antithyroid drugs. The receptors here all came from a woman aged 35-60 years with Graves disease.

The J gene is TRBJ2-1, the V gene TRBV7-6; 7 bases match TRBD1. J lost 4 bases, V lost 5 bases, and 11 bases had no gene match. Germline loops: CDR1 SGHVS, CDR2 FNYEAQ. This CDR3 has 16 residues. The CDR3 nucleotides read TGTGCCAGCAGCCATCCCTTCCAGGACAGGTACAATGAGCAGTTCTTC. It is translated as CASSHPFQDRYNEQFF.

The J gene is TRBJ1-6, the V gene TRBV5-1, with D perhaps TRBD1 (5 bases). CDR3 length equals 15 residues. The germline V and J ends were trimmed by 0 bases and 10 bases, with 14 bases remaining between them. Germline CDR1 reads SGHRS; CDR2 reads YFSETQ. The CDR3 nucleotides read TGCGCCAGCAGCTTGGTTCAGGGAAGGTACTCACCCCTCCACTTT. Amino acid sequence: CASSLVQGRYSPLHF.

In its sample, this clonotype was seen a few times. The chain couples TRBV6-2 or TRBV6-3 to TRBJ1-2; 7 bases fit TRBD1. The CDR3 runs to 15 residues. Trimming at V came to 4 bases and at J to 1 base, leaving 6 bases not matched to a gene. CDR1 is MNHEY, CDR2 SVGEGT, per germline. The CDR3 reads CASSSPGTVNYGYTF. CDR3 coding DNA: TGTGCCAGCAGTTCACCCGGGACAGTTAACTATGGCTACACCTTC.